The 18 T cell receptor beta chains below all came from one sample that was sequenced in a study of blood T cell repertoires in COVID-19. The data were produced by immunoSEQ multiplex PCR, yet TCRdb's version contains in-frame clones alone and is incomplete. This table has about 170,000 clones, over 75% appearing once. The sequenced sample consisted of PBMCs or T cells enriched from blood (not recorded which). The receptors were gathered from a woman in her late teens or twenties who had recovered from COVID-19.

Details on this clone: The identical CDR3 is also encoded by other nucleotide sequences in the sample. The genes are TRBV28 and TRBJ1-1, with D possibly TRBD1 on 5 matching bases. CDR1 and CDR2 from the germline V gene are MDHEN and SYDVKM. This CDR3 spans 14 amino acids. V dropped 3 bases and J dropped 2 bases, with 10 bases sitting between them. The DNA of the CDR3 is TGTGCCAGCAGTTTGGGAGGACAAAACACTGAAGCTTTCTTT. This sequence encodes CASSLGGQNTEAFF.

V is TRBV20-1 and J is TRBJ2-1; 10 nucleotides align to TRBD2. The J segment lost 9 bases and the V segment lost 3 bases, leaving 11 bases of the junction unmatched. The CDR3 sequence is 15 residues long. Germline-derived CDR1 and CDR2 are DFQATT and SNEGSKA (reference sequence). The CDR3 DNA reads TGCAGTGCTAGTTACCTAGCGGGAGCGATTGGTGAGCAGTTCTTC. Translation: CSASYLAGAIGEQFF.

This CDR3 reads CASRASGFSYEQYF. CDR3 sequence (DNA): TGTGCCAGCAGGGCTAGCGGGTTCTCCTACGAGCAGTACTTC. J is TRBJ2-7 and V is TRBV2; 8 bases match TRBD2. J was trimmed by 0 bases and V by 6 bases; bases with no gene match: 4. The germline V gene encodes CDR1 SNHLY and CDR2 FYNNEI. This CDR3 is 14 amino acids long.

The rearrangement uses TRBV18 and TRBJ2-1; 7 bases align to TRBD2. The germline V gene encodes CDR1 KGHSH and CDR2 LQKENI. Trimming cost V 2 bases and J 9 bases; bases outside gene matches: 10. The CDR3 length is 15 residues. The CDR3 region is CASSPIWEGHGEQFF. CDR3 coding DNA: TGTGCCAGCTCACCAATTTGGGAGGGCCACGGTGAGCAGTTCTTC.

This chain uses TRBV11-2 with TRBJ2-5; D possibly corresponds to TRBD2 (6 bases). Trimming removed 1 base at V and 7 bases at J, with 10 bases between. The germline CDR1 and CDR2 sequences are SGHAT and FQNNGV. This CDR3 comprises 13 residues. CDR3: CASSLGNGGTQYF. Written as DNA, the CDR3 is TGTGCCAGCAGCTTAGGAAACGGGGGGACCCAGTACTTC.

V usage is TRBV29-1 and J usage is TRBJ2-1, with TRBD2 matching over 9 bases. CDR1 and CDR2 from the germline V gene are SQVTM and ANQGSEA. The CDR3 is made up of 14 amino acids. Trimming took 3 bases from V and 7 from J; bases not matched to a gene: 7. The CDR3 DNA reads as TGCAGCGTTGACCGAGCGGGAGGTGGAAATGAGCAGTTCTTC. Translating gives CSVDRAGGGNEQFF.

The chain couples TRBV28 to TRBJ2-1, with a tentative D call TRBD1 (6 bases). CDR3 length equals 12 residues. Germline lookup yields CDR1 MDHEN and CDR2 SYDVKM. Between the trimmed V and J ends, which lost 6 bases and 16 bases, there was a span of 19 bases. DNA of the CDR3: TGTGCCAGCAGATCCCCCGGGACATCGGTTTTCTTC. Translated, it gives CASRSPGTSVFF. Full variable domain (rest looked up from reference TRBV28 and TRBJ2-1): DVKVTQSSRYLVKRTGEKVFLECVQDMDHENMFWYRQDPGLGLRLIYFSYDVKMKEKGDIPEGYSVSREKKERFSLILESASTNQTSMYLCASRSPGTSVFFGPGTRLTVL.

The chain couples TRBV28 to TRBJ1-2; TRBD1 matches at 7 bases. Germline CDR1 and CDR2: MDHEN and SYDVKM. V was clipped by 5 bases and J by 8 bases; unmatched bases: 8. The CDR3 has 13 amino acids. CDR3 in amino acids: CASSINRGRGYTF. CDR3 DNA sequence: TGTGCCAGCAGTATAAACAGGGGTCGAGGCTACACCTTC.

This chain uses TRBV2 with TRBJ2-2, with 7 bases identical to TRBD2. The CDR3 sequence is 17 residues long. Germline CDR1 is SNHLY and CDR2 is FYNNEI. Trimming removed 1 base from V and 4 bases from J; junction bases left unmatched: 9. CDR3 region: CASSEGLREFGTGELFF. The CDR3 DNA sequence: TGTGCCAGCAGTGAAGGCTTGCGGGAGTTTGGCACCGGGGAGCTGTTTTTT.

The chain combines TRBV11-2 with TRBJ2-1, with TRBD2 matching over 9 bases. Germline lookup yields CDR1 SGHAT and CDR2 FQNNGV. V lost 7 bases, J lost 5 bases, and 12 bases stayed unmatched. This CDR3 is 16 amino acids long. The CDR3 is CASTSWAGGTNNEQFF. The CDR3 nucleotides read TGTGCCAGCACCTCCTGGGCGGGAGGGACGAACAATGAGCAGTTCTTC. The variable domain in full, completed from reference TRBV11-2 and TRBJ2-1, reads EAGVAQSPRYKIIEKRQSVAFWCNPISGHATLYWYQQILGQGPKLLIQFQNNGVVDDSQLPKDRFSAERLKGVDSTLKIQPAKLEDSAVYLCASTSWAGGTNNEQFFGPGTRLTVL.

The chain joins TRBV7-2 to TRBJ2-2, with TRBD2 matching 7 bases. The CDR3 has 16 residues. Germline V gene data show CDR1 as SGHTA and CDR2 as FQGNSA. The V gene end was trimmed by 5 bases and the J gene end by 5 bases; junction bases not matched to a gene: 11. CDR3: CASSQGGAGITGELFF. As DNA, the CDR3 is TGTGCCAGCAGCCAGGGAGGAGCGGGGATAACCGGGGAGCTGTTTTTT.

This chain joins TRBV4-3 and TRBJ2-7; maybe TRBD1 (5 bases). The CDR3 is 15 amino acids. CDR1 and CDR2 from the germline V gene are LGHNA and YSLEER. V gave up 1 base and J gave up 0 bases, with 10 bases separating them. The CDR3 DNA is TGCGCCAGCAGCCAAGGCCGACAGACCTCCTACGAGCAGTACTTC. As protein: CASSQGRQTSYEQYF.

This chain connects TRBV7-6 to TRBJ2-1, with TRBD2 matching over 7 bases. The junction had 10 bases not matched to a gene; V was cut back by 8 bases and J by 3 bases. Germline V gene lookup returns CDR1 SGHVS and CDR2 FNYEAQ. The CDR3 totals 15 residues. CDR3 coding DNA: TGTGCCAGCCGGCCCAGAGCGGGGAACTACAATGAGCAGTTCTTC. It codes for CASRPRAGNYNEQFF. Combining the CDR3 with reference TRBV7-6 and TRBJ2-1 gives the whole variable domain GAGVSQSPRYKVTKRGQDVALRCDPISGHVSLYWYRQALGQGPEFLTYFNYEAQQDKSGLPNDRFSAERPEGSISTLTIQRTEQRDSAMYRCASRPRAGNYNEQFFGPGTRLTVL.

The chain employs TRBV10-3 and TRBJ2-1; TRBD2 is a possible D gene (7 bases). Trimming took 11 bases from V and 3 from J, leaving 17 bases between them. Germline assignment: CDR1 ENHRY and CDR2 SYGVKD. There are 14 residues in the CDR3. CDR3 nucleotides: TGTGCCTCCCGAGGGGGGGTGGACTACAATGAGCAGTTCTTC. Its translation is CASRGGVDYNEQFF.

CDR3 amino acids: CASTPGGGMNEQYF. The DNA for the CDR3 is TGCGCCAGCACCCCCGGGGGGGGAATGAACGAGCAGTACTTC. The J gene is TRBJ2-7, the V gene TRBV5-1; 8 bases agree with TRBD2. Germline assignment: CDR1 SGHRS and CDR2 YFSETQ. This CDR3 spans 14 amino acids. V lost 6 bases and J lost 5; bases outside the gene matches: 10.

This sequence joins TRBV7-3 and TRBJ2-5; 11 positions match TRBD2. From germline, CDR1 is SGHTA and CDR2 FQGTGA. The junction had 4 bases not matched to a gene; V was cut back by 0 bases and J by 4 bases. This CDR3 has 16 residues. CDR3 DNA: TGTGCCAGCAGCTTAACGGGGACTAGCGGACCAGAGACCCAGTACTTC. Amino acids: CASSLTGTSGPETQYF.

The chain is built from TRBV6-6 and TRBJ1-2; tentatively, D is TRBD1 (5 bases). CDR1 is MNHNY, CDR2 SVGAGI, per germline (reference sequence). Trimming cost V 5 bases and J 2 bases, with 12 bases left between them. The CDR3 is 14 amino acids. This CDR3 reads CASSGGDGNYGYTF. CDR3 nucleotides: TGTGCCAGCAGTGGCGGGGACGGGAACTATGGCTACACCTTC.

This clone was counted once. The J gene is TRBJ2-7, the V gene TRBV5-5; unclear D gene. The CDR3 has 12 amino acids. With 3 bases removed from V and 3 bases from J, the gap between germline ends came to 7 bases. The germline gives CDR1 SGHKS, CDR2 YYEKEE (reference sequence). The CDR3 coding sequence is TGTGCCAGCAGCTCCGTACTCTACGAGCAGTACTTC. Its translation: CASSSVLYEQYF.